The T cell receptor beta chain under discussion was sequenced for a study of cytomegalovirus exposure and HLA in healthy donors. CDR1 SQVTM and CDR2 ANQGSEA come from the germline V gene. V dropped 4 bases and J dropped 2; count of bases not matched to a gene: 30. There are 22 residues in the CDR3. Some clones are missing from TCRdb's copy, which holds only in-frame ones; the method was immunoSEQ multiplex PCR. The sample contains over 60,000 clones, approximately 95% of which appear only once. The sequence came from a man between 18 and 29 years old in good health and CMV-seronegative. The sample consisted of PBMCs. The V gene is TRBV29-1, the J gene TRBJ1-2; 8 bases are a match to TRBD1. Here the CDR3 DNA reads TGCAGCGTTGTTGGTCGGAGGAGAGTGCGGACAGGGAACTATGCAATCAACTATGGCTACACCTTC. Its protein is CSVVGRRRVRTGNYAINYGYTF.